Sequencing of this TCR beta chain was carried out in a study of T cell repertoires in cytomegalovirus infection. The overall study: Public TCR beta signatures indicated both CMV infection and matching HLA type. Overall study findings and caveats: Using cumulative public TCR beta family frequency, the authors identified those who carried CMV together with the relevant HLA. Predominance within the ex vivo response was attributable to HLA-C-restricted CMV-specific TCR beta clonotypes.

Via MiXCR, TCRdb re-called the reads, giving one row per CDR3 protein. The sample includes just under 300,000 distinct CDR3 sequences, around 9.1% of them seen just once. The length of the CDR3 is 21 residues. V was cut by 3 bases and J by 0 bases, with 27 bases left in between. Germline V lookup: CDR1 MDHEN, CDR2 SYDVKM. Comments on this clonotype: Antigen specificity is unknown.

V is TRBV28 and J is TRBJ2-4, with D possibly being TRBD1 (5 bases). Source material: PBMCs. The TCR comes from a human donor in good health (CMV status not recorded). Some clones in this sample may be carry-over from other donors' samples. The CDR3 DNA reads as TGTGCCAGCAGTTTCTCCTGGTGGGGCAGGCAAGGTCGACTAGCCAAAAACATTCAGTACTTC. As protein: CASSFSWWGRQGRLAKNIQYF. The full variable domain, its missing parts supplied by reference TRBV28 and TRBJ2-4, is DVKVTQSSRYLVKRTGEKVFLECVQDMDHENMFWYRQDPGLGLRLIYFSYDVKMKEKGDIPEGYSVSREKKERFSLILESASTNQTSMYLCASSFSWWGRQGRLAKNIQYFGAGTRLSVL.